Listed below are T cell receptor beta chains from one sample, sequenced in a study of human T cells and chemical hapten exposure. TCRdb called the RACE reads again in MiXCR, with one record for every CDR3 protein. The sample gives some 84,000 distinct CDR3 sequences, 7.5% to 9.5% of which show up once; just over 2.5% is in the top ten. The sequencing used whole blood, collected in connection with sensitization to the hapten diphenylcyclopropenone (DPC). These receptors all stem from a man aged 40-49 years with alopecia areata. Some clones in this sample may be carry-over from other donors' samples. CDR3s include the opening cysteine and the closing phenylalanine or tryptophan. The order of the fields is D gene, J gene, clone size, V gene, CDR3 protein, CDR3 DNA. D genes are given only for firm matches. Size is stated for part of the rows, as once, few or many counts, or as a class when the clone is expanded.

d_call: NA
j_call: TRBJ2-1
clone_size: many
v_call: TRBV7-2
cdr3_aa: CASTPPGLYNEQFF
cdr3_nt: TGTGCCAGCACACCACCGGGACTCTACAATGAGCAGTTCTTC

d_call: NA
j_call: TRBJ2-7
clone_size: few
v_call: TRBV30
cdr3_aa: CAWSRGSLPYEQYF
cdr3_nt: TGTGCCTGGAGTCGGGGCAGTTTGCCCTACGAGCAGTACTTC

d_call: TRBD1
j_call: TRBJ2-1
clone_size: many
v_call: TRBV7-9
cdr3_aa: CASSSGQGTYNEQFF
cdr3_nt: TGTGCCAGCAGCTCCGGACAGGGAACCTACAATGAGCAGTTCTTC

d_call: NA
j_call: TRBJ2-5
clone_size: NA
v_call: TRBV5-1
cdr3_aa: CASSPGHLQETQYF
cdr3_nt: TGCGCCAGCAGCCCGGGACACCTTCAAGAGACCCAGTACTTC

d_call: NA
j_call: TRBJ2-2
clone_size: few
v_call: TRBV19
cdr3_aa: CASSPTEPNTGELFF
cdr3_nt: TGTGCCAGTAGTCCGACAGAGCCGAACACCGGGGAGCTGTTTTTT

d_call: NA
j_call: TRBJ2-3
clone_size: NA
v_call: TRBV20-1
cdr3_aa: CSARELPDGDTQYF
cdr3_nt: TGCAGTGCTAGAGAACTCCCAGACGGAGATACGCAGTATTTT

d_call: NA
j_call: TRBJ1-5
clone_size: NA
v_call: TRBV6-2/TRBV6-3
cdr3_aa: CASSETTGLNQPQHF
cdr3_nt: TGTGCCAGCAGTGAGACGACAGGCCTTAATCAGCCCCAGCATTTT

d_call: NA
j_call: TRBJ2-2
clone_size: many
v_call: TRBV4-2
cdr3_aa: CASSQDVRRSNTGELFF
cdr3_nt: TGTGCCAGCAGCCAAGATGTAAGGCGTTCGAACACCGGGGAGCTGTTTTTT

d_call: NA
j_call: TRBJ2-3
clone_size: many
v_call: TRBV14
cdr3_aa: CASSQVGGFSKDTQYF
cdr3_nt: TGTGCCAGCAGCCAAGTCGGCGGGTTCAGTAAAGATACGCAGTATTTT

d_call: NA
j_call: TRBJ2-4
clone_size: NA
v_call: TRBV7-2
cdr3_aa: CASSLAAVWGVGGENIQYF
cdr3_nt: TGTGCCAGCAGCTTAGCCGCCGTCTGGGGAGTAGGAGGGGAAAACATTCAGTACTTC

d_call: NA
j_call: TRBJ2-1
clone_size: NA
v_call: TRBV7-2
cdr3_aa: CASSLSLANNEQFF
cdr3_nt: TGTGCCAGCAGCTTGTCACTAGCCAACAATGAGCAGTTCTTC

d_call: TRBD1
j_call: TRBJ2-5
clone_size: many
v_call: TRBV11-2
cdr3_aa: CASSRQTGGGETQYF
cdr3_nt: TGTGCCAGCAGCCGCCAGACAGGGGGCGGAGAGACCCAGTACTTC

d_call: TRBD2
j_call: TRBJ2-1
clone_size: NA
v_call: TRBV27
cdr3_aa: CASSPPPTSGRYNEQFF
cdr3_nt: TGTGCCAGCAGTCCCCCCCCTACTAGCGGGAGGTACAATGAGCAGTTCTTC

d_call: NA
j_call: TRBJ2-3
clone_size: many
v_call: TRBV29-1
cdr3_aa: CAQEVTDTQYF
cdr3_nt: TGCGCGCAGGAGGTCACAGATACGCAGTATTTT

d_call: TRBD2
j_call: TRBJ2-1
clone_size: few
v_call: TRBV5-1
cdr3_aa: CASSPQPIAGHYNEQFF
cdr3_nt: TGCGCCAGCAGCCCACAACCAATAGCGGGCCACTACAATGAGCAGTTCTTC

d_call: TRBD2
j_call: TRBJ2-1
clone_size: NA
v_call: TRBV2
cdr3_aa: CASSTNKLAGGPSSYNEQFF
cdr3_nt: TGTGCCAGCAGCACAAACAAACTAGCGGGAGGGCCGAGCTCCTACAATGAGCAGTTCTTC

d_call: NA
j_call: TRBJ2-1
clone_size: many
v_call: TRBV20-1
cdr3_aa: CSARTANEQFF
cdr3_nt: TGCAGTGCTAGGACGGCAAACGAGCAGTTCTTC

d_call: NA
j_call: TRBJ2-4
clone_size: few
v_call: TRBV6-5
cdr3_aa: CASSGVAQAKNIQYF
cdr3_nt: TGTGCCAGCAGTGGCGTAGCCCAAGCCAAAAACATTCAGTACTTC

d_call: NA
j_call: TRBJ2-1
clone_size: few
v_call: TRBV2
cdr3_aa: CASRGTNQNNEQFF
cdr3_nt: TGTGCCAGCAGGGGGACAAACCAAAACAATGAGCAGTTCTTC

d_call: NA
j_call: TRBJ1-1
clone_size: many
v_call: TRBV12-3/TRBV12-4
cdr3_aa: CASSFTDAGTEAFF
cdr3_nt: TGTGCCAGCAGTTTCACGGACGCGGGCACTGAAGCTTTCTTT

d_call: TRBD1
j_call: TRBJ2-7
clone_size: many
v_call: TRBV13
cdr3_aa: CASSPGGQGLYEQYF
cdr3_nt: TGTGCCAGCAGCCCCGGGGGACAGGGCCTATACGAGCAGTACTTC

d_call: NA
j_call: TRBJ2-1
clone_size: NA
v_call: TRBV12-3/TRBV12-4
cdr3_aa: CASSPLGGTGGNEQFF
cdr3_nt: TGTGCCAGCAGTCCGCTAGGGGGGACGGGGGGCAATGAGCAGTTCTTC

d_call: NA
j_call: TRBJ2-7
clone_size: few
v_call: TRBV9
cdr3_aa: CASSVGAVSYEQYF
cdr3_nt: TGTGCCAGCAGCGTAGGGGCAGTATCCTACGAGCAGTACTTC

d_call: NA
j_call: TRBJ1-2
clone_size: many
v_call: TRBV6-1
cdr3_aa: CASTITGIGYTF
cdr3_nt: TGTGCCAGCACCATTACAGGGATTGGCTACACCTTC

d_call: TRBD1
j_call: TRBJ1-2
clone_size: few
v_call: TRBV12-3/TRBV12-4
cdr3_aa: CASTLTGGASKGYTF
cdr3_nt: TGTGCCAGCACTCTGACAGGGGGCGCTTCGAAAGGCTACACCTTC

d_call: NA
j_call: TRBJ1-1
clone_size: NA
v_call: TRBV27
cdr3_aa: CASSLGGRTEAFF
cdr3_nt: TGTGCCAGCAGTTTAGGAGGGAGGACTGAAGCTTTCTTT

d_call: NA
j_call: TRBJ2-1
clone_size: few
v_call: TRBV7-8
cdr3_aa: CASSKLKVLGYNEQFF
cdr3_nt: TGTGCCAGCAGCAAATTAAAAGTGCTAGGATACAATGAGCAGTTCTTC

d_call: TRBD2
j_call: TRBJ2-4
clone_size: NA
v_call: TRBV6-1
cdr3_aa: CASSDGTSQNIQYF
cdr3_nt: TGTGCCAGCAGTGATGGGACTAGCCAAAACATTCAGTACTTC

d_call: NA
j_call: TRBJ1-2
clone_size: few
v_call: TRBV6-5
cdr3_aa: CASRTGNNYGYTF
cdr3_nt: TGTGCCAGCAGGACGGGAAACAACTATGGCTACACCTTC